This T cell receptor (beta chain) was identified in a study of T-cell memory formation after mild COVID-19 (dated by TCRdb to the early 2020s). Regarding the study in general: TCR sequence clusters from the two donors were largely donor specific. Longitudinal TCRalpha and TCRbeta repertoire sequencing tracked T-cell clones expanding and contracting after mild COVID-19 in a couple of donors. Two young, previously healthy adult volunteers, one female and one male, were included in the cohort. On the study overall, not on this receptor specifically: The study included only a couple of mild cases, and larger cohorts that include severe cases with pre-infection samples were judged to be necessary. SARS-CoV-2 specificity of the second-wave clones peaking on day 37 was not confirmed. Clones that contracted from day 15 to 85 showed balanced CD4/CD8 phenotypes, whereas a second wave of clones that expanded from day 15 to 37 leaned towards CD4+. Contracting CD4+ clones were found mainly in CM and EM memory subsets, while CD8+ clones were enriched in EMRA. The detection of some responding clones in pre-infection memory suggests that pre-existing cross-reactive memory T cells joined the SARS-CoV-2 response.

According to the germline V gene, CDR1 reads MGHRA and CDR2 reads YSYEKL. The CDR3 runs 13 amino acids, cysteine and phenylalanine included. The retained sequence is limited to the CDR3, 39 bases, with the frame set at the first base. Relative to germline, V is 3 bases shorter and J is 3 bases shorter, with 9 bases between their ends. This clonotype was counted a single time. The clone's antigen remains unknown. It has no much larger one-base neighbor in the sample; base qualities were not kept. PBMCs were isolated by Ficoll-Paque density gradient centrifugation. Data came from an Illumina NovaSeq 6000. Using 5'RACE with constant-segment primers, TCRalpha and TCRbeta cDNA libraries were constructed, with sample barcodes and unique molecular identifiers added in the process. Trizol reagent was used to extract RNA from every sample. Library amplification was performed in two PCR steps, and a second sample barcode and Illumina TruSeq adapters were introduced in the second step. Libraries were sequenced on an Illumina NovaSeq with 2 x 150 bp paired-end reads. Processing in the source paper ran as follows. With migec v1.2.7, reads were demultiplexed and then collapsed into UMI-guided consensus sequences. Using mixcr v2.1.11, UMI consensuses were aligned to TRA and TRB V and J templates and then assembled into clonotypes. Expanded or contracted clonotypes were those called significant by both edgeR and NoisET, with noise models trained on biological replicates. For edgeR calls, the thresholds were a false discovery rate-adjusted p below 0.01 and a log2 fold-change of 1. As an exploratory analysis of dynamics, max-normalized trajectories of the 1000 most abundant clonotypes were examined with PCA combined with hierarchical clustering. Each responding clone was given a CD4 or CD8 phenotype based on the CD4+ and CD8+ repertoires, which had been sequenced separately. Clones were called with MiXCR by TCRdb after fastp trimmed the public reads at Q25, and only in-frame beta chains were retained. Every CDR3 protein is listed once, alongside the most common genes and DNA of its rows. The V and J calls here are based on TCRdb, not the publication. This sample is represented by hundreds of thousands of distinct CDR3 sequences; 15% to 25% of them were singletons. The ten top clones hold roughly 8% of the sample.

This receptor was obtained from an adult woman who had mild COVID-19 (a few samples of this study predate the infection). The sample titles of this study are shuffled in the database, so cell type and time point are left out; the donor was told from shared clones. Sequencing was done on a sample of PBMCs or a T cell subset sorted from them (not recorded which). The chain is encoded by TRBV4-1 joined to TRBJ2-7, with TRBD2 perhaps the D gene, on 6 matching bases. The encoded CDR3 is CASSHSGGYEQYF. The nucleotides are TGCGCCAGCAGCCACTCCGGGGGCTACGAGCAGTACTTC.